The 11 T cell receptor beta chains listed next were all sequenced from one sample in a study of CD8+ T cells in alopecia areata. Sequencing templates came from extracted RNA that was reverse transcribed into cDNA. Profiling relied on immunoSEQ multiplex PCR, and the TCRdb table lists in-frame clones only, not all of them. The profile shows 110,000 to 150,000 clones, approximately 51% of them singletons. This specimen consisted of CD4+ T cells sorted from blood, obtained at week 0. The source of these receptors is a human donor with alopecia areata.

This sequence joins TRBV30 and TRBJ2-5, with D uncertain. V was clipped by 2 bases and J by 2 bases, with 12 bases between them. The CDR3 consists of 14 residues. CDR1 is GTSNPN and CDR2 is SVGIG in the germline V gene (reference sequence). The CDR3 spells CAWSKGGSQETQYF. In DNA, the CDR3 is TGTGCCTGGAGTAAAGGCGGCTCGCAAGAGACCCAGTACTTC.

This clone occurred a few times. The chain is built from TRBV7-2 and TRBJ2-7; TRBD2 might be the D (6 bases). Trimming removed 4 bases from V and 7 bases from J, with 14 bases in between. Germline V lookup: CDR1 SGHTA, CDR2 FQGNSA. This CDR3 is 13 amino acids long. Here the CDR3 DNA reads TGTGCCAGCAGCTACGGGACCGCGGGAGAGCAGTACTTC. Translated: CASSYGTAGEQYF.

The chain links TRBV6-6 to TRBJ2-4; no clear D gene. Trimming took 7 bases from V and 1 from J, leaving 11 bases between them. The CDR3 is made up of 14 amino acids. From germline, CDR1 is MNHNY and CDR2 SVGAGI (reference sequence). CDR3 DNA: TGTGCCAGCATAGGCCGGGCGGCCAAAAACATTCAGTACTTC. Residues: CASIGRAAKNIQYF.

This CDR3 is CASSYLRLAGSYEQYF. For the CDR3, the DNA is TGTGCCAGCAGTTACCTTAGACTAGCAGGCTCCTACGAGCAGTACTTC. V is TRBV6-6 and J is TRBJ2-7, with 7 bases fitting TRBD2. Looked up from germline, CDR1 is MNHNY and CDR2 is SVGAGI (reference sequence). The V gene end was trimmed by 2 bases and the J gene end by 0 bases; junction bases not matched to a gene: 7. CDR3 size: 16 residues.

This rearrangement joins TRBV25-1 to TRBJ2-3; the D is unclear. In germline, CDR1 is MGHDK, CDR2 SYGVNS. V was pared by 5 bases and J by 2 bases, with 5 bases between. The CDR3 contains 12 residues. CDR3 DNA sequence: TGTGCCAGCAGTACTTACACAGATACGCAGTATTTT. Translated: CASSTYTDTQYF. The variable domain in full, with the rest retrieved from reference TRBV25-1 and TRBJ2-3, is EADIYQTPRYLVIGTGKKITLECSQTMGHDKMYWYQQDPGMELHLIHYSYGVNSTEKGDLSSESTVSRIRTEHFPLTLESARPSHTSQYLCASSTYTDTQYFGPGTRLTVL.

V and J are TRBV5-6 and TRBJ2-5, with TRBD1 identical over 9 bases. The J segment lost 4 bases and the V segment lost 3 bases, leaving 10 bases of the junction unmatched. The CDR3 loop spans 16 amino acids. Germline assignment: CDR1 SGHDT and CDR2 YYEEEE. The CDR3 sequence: CASSSRRDRARETQYF. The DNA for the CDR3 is TGTGCCAGCAGCTCACGCCGGGACAGGGCACGAGAGACCCAGTACTTC.

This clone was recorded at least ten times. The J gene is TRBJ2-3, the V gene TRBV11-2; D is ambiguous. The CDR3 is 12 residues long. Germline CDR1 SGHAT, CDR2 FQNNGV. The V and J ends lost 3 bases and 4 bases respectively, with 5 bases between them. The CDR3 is CASSLNPDTQYF. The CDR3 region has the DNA TGTGCCAGCAGCTTGAACCCAGATACGCAGTATTTT. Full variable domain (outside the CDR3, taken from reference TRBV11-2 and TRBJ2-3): EAGVAQSPRYKIIEKRQSVAFWCNPISGHATLYWYQQILGQGPKLLIQFQNNGVVDDSQLPKDRFSAERLKGVDSTLKIQPAKLEDSAVYLCASSLNPDTQYFGPGTRLTVL.

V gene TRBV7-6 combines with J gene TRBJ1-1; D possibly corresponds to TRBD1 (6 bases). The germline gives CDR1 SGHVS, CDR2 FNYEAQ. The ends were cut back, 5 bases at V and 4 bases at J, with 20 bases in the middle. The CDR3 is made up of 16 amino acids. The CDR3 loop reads CASSPDSPTGGTEAFF. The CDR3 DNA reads TGTGCCAGCAGCCCGGACAGCCCGACCGGTGGCACTGAAGCTTTCTTT. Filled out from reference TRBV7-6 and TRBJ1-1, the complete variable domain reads GAGVSQSPRYKVTKRGQDVALRCDPISGHVSLYWYRQALGQGPEFLTYFNYEAQQDKSGLPNDRFSAERPEGSISTLTIQRTEQRDSAMYRCASSPDSPTGGTEAFFGQGTRLTVV.

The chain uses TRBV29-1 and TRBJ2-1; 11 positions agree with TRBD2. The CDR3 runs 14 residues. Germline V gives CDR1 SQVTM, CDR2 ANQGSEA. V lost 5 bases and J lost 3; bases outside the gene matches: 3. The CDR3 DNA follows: TGCAGCGTTCAAACTAGCGGGGGCTACAATGAGCAGTTCTTC. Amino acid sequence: CSVQTSGGYNEQFF.

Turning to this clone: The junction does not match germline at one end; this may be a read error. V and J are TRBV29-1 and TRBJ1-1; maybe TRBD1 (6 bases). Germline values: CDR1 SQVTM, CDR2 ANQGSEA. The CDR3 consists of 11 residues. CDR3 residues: CSVDRGGLALF. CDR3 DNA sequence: TGCAGCGTTGATCGTGGGGGGCTTGCTCTCTTT.

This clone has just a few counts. The CDR3 nucleotides are TGTGCCTGGGGACTAGCGGCCACAGATACGCAGTATTTT. Its translation: CAWGLAATDTQYF. V usage is TRBV30 and J usage is TRBJ2-3, with 10 bases aligning to TRBD2. CDR1 is GTSNPN and CDR2 is SVGIG in the germline V gene (reference sequence). The CDR3 consists of 13 residues. With 5 bases clipped from V and 2 bases from J, the junction kept 1 base outside the gene matches.